Below, one T cell receptor (beta chain) is given with its context. In germline, CDR1 is SGHRS, CDR2 YFSETQ. The CDR3 has 16 residues. Unmatched junction bases numbered 12, after V lost 3 bases and J lost 5 bases. Measured with immunoSEQ multiplex PCR; TCRdb has only the in-frame clones, and not every one. The sample records about 110,000 clones, about 80% being singletons. This specimen comes from a study of radiotherapy plus CTLA-4 blockade in lung cancer. This specimen consisted of peripheral blood, obtained from a patient treated with radiotherapy plus ipilimumab. The chain employs TRBV5-1 and TRBJ2-5; 8 positions agree with TRBD1. The sequence was obtained from a human donor with non-small cell lung cancer that progressed on radiotherapy plus ipilimumab. Some clones in this sample may be carry-over from other donors' samples. The CDR3 here is CASSSTGQANRETQYF. The CDR3 bases are TGCGCCAGCAGCTCGACGGGACAGGCTAATAGGGAGACCCAGTACTTC.